This is a list of T cell receptor beta chains from one sample in a study of T cell responses to AZD1222 COVID-19 vaccine. The method was immunoSEQ multiplex PCR; TCRdb's version includes in-frame clones alone and lacks a portion of them. The sample consists of 200,000 to 250,000 clones, 90% to 95% of them appearing once. The material sequenced was peripheral blood, taken 28 days after the second dose of the MenACWY control vaccine. All receptors derive from an adult who received the MenACWY meningococcal vaccine as a control. Each CDR3 is given with its conserved first and last residue. D genes are given only for firm matches. Size values are once, few and many counts, or a class for expanded clones, and some rows have none.

TRBJ1-2,TRBD1,TRBV28,once,CASSLTGGWYGYTF,TGTGCCAGCAGTTTAACAGGGGGTTGGTATGGCTACACCTTC
TRBJ2-7,-,TRBV27,few,CASRERGQPIFYEQYF,TGTGCCAGCAGGGAGAGAGGGCAGCCGATTTTCTACGAGCAGTACTTC
TRBJ2-1,TRBD1,TRBV5-6,-,CASSFFPPGQGLNEQFF,TGTGCCAGCAGCTTCTTCCCGCCGGGACAGGGCCTCAATGAGCAGTTCTTC
TRBJ1-2,-,TRBV30,-,CAWTLGGANHYGYTF,TGTGCCTGGACCCTCGGGGGGGCGAACCACTATGGCTACACCTTC
TRBJ2-5,-,TRBV5-1,-,CASSLTEETQYF,TGCGCCAGCAGCTTAACAGAAGAGACCCAGTACTTC
TRBJ1-3,-,TRBV15,-,CATGDSGNTIYF,TGTGCCACCGGCGACTCTGGAAACACCATATATTTT
TRBJ2-2,TRBD1,TRBV7-9,-,CASHRGQINTGELFF,TGTGCCAGCCACCGGGGACAGATCAACACCGGGGAGCTGTTTTTT
TRBJ2-7,-,TRBV4-2,-,CASSQGVEQYF,TGTGCCAGCAGCCAAGGTGTCGAGCAGTACTTC
TRBJ2-7,-,TRBV28,-,CASSPPGSGEQYF,TGTGCCAGCAGCCCACCCGGATCGGGGGAGCAGTACTTC
TRBJ2-2,TRBD2,TRBV6-5,-,CASSYRGGTTGELFF,TGTGCCAGCAGTTATCGGGGGGGAACCACCGGGGAGCTGTTTTTT
TRBJ2-3,-,TRBV6-1,-,CASSESSGGTDTQYF,TGTGCCAGCAGTGAGTCCTCAGGGGGCACAGATACGCAGTATTTT
TRBJ1-2,TRBD1,TRBV19,-,CASIKTGTGYGYTF,TGTGCCAGTATCAAAACCGGGACAGGGTATGGCTACACCTTC
TRBJ1-1,-,TRBV10-2,-,CASSALGGLSTEAFF,TGCGCCAGCAGCGCCCTGGGGGGCCTCAGCACTGAAGCTTTCTTT
TRBJ1-1,-,TRBV15,-,CATSRDLGRIIEAFF,TGTGCCACCAGCAGAGATCTGGGGAGGATAATCGAAGCTTTCTTT
TRBJ2-1,TRBD1,TRBV19,once,CASSIGQGLFDEQFF,TGTGCCAGTAGTATTGGACAGGGTTTGTTCGATGAGCAGTTCTTC
TRBJ1-1,TRBD1,TRBV28,-,CASSLLDRATEAFF,TGTGCCAGCAGTTTATTAGACAGGGCCACTGAAGCTTTCTTT
TRBJ1-1,TRBD1,TRBV10-3,-,CASQGQGNTEAFF,TGTGCCAGCCAGGGACAGGGAAACACTGAAGCTTTCTTT
TRBJ1-5,-,TRBV10-3,once,CAISETEYGSNQPQHF,TGTGCCATCAGTGAGACAGAGTACGGTAGCAATCAGCCCCAGCATTTT
TRBJ1-5,-,TRBV15,few,CATSREVPGQPQHF,TGTGCCACCAGCAGAGAAGTTCCTGGGCAGCCCCAGCATTTT
TRBJ2-7,-,TRBV7-8,-,CASSLGLDLYEQYF,TGTGCCAGCAGCCTGGGACTCGACCTCTACGAGCAGTACTTC
TRBJ1-1,-,TRBV19,-,CASSIAGLNTEAFF,TGTGCCAGTAGTATAGCGGGGTTGAACACTGAAGCTTTCTTT
TRBJ2-5,-,TRBV5-4,-,CASSLSSGPQETQYF,TGTGCCAGCAGCTTGAGTTCAGGACCTCAAGAGACCCAGTACTTC
TRBJ2-3,TRBD2,TRBV7-9,-,CASSSGGRKDTQYF,TGTGCCAGCAGCTCGGGAGGTAGGAAAGATACGCAGTATTTT
TRBJ1-2,TRBD1,TRBV5-1,-,CASSLAGTGGGYTF,TGCGCCAGCAGCTTGGCGGGGACAGGGGGAGGCTACACCTTC
TRBJ2-1,TRBD2,TRBV6-5,-,CASIGGGLSRQFF,TGTGCCAGCATCGGGGGGGGGCTATCCCGACAGTTCTTC
TRBJ2-3,-,TRBV28,-,CASSFGQGHRGDTQYF,TGTGCCAGCAGTTTTGGGCAGGGCCACAGAGGGGATACGCAGTATTTT
TRBJ2-7,-,TRBV5-4,-,CASSANSYEQYF,TGTGCCAGCAGCGCAAACAGCTACGAGCAGTACTTC
TRBJ2-7,-,TRBV30,-,CAWSVRGYEQYF,TGTGCCTGGAGTGTGCGGGGATACGAGCAGTACTTC
TRBJ2-1,TRBD1,TRBV28,-,CASSPQGDFYNEQFF,TGTGCCAGCAGTCCCCAGGGGGATTTTTACAATGAGCAGTTCTTC
TRBJ1-2,-,TRBV21-1,once,CASRRPNYGYTF,TGTGCCAGCAGGAGGCCCAACTATGGCTACACCTTC
TRBJ2-7,-,TRBV28,-,CASSWSGRSYEQYF,TGTGCCAGCAGTTGGTCCGGGCGCTCCTACGAGCAGTACTTC